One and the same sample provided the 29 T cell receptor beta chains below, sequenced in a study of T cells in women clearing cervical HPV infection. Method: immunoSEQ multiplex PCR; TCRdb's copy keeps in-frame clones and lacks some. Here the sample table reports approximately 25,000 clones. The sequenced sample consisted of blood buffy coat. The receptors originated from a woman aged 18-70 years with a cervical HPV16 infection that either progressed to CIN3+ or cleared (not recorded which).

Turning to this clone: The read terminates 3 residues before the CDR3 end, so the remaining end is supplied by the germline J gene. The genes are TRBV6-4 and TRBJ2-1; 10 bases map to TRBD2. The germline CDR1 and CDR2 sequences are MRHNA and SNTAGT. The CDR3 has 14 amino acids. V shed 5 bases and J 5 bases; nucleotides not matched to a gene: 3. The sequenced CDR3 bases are TGTGCCAGCAGTACCGGGACTAGCGACAATGAG. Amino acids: CASSTGTSDNE. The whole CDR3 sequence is CASSTGTSDNEQFF.

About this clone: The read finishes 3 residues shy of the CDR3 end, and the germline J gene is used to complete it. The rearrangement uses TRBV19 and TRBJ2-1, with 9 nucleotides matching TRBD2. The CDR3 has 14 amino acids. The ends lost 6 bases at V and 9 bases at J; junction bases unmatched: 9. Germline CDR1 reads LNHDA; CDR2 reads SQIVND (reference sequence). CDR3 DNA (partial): TGTGCCAGTAGAGCAACTAGCGGGCAGGGTGAG. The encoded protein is CASRATSGQGE. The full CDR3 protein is CASRATSGQGEQFF.

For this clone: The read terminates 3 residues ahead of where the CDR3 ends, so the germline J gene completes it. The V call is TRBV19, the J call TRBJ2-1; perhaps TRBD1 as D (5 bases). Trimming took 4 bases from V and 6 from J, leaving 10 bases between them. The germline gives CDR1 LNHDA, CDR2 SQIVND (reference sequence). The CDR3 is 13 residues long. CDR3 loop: CASSTGIGNEQFF. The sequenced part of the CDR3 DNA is TGTGCCAGTAGTACAGGGATAGGCAATGAG.

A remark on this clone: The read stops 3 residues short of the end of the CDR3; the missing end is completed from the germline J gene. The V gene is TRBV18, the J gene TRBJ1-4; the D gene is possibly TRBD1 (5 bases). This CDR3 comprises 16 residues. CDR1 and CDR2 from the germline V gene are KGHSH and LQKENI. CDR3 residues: CASSPSLSSGANVLFF. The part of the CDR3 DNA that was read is TGTGCCAGCTCACCGTCCCTGAGCTCTGGGGCCAACGTA.

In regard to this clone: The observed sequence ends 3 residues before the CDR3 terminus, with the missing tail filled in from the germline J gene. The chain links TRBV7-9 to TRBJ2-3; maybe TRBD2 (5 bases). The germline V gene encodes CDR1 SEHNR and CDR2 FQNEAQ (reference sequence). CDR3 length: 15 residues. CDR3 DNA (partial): TGTGCCAGCAGCCCCACGGTACTAGTTGGTGAGACG. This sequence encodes CASSPTVLVGET. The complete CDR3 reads CASSPTVLVGETQYF.

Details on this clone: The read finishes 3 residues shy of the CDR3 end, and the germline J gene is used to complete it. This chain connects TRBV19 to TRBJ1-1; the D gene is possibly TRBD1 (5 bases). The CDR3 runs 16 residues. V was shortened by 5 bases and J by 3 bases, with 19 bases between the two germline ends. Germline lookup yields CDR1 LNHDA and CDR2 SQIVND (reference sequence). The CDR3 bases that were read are TGTGCCAGTAGTCTGCCGGAGGGGCCCAGGTACACTGAA. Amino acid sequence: CASSLPEGPRYTE. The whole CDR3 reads CASSLPEGPRYTEAFF.

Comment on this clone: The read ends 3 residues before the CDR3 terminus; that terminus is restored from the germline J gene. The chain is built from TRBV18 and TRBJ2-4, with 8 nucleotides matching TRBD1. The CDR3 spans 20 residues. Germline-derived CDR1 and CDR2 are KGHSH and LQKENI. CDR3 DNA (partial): TGTGCCAGCTCACCAATGATGACAGGGGCAGTTACACCGACCAACTATGGT. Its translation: CASSPMMTGAVTPTNYG. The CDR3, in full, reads CASSPMMTGAVTPTNYGQYF.

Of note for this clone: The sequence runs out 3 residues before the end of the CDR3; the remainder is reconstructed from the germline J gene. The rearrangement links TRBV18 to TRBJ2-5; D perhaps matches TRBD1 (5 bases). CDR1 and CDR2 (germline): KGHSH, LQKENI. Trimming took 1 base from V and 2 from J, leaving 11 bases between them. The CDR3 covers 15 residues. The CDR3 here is CASSPRAGNQETQYF. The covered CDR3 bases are TGTGCCAGCTCACCACGTGCAGGGAATCAAGAGACC.

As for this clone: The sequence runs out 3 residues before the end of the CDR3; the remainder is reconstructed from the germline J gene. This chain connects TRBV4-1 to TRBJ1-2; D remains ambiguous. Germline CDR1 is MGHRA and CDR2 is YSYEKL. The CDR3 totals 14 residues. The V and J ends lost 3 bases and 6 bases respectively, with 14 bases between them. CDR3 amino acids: CASSQPAVPNGYTF. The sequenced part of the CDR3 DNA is TGCGCCAGCAGCCAGCCCGCGGTTCCAAATGGC.

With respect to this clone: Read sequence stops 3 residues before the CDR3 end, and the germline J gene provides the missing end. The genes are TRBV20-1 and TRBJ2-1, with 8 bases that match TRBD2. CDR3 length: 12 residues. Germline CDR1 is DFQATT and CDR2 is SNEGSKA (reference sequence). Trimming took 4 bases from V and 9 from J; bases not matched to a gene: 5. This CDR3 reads CSATSSGGEQFF. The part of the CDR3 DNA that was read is TGCAGTGCTACCTCAAGCGGGGGTGAG.

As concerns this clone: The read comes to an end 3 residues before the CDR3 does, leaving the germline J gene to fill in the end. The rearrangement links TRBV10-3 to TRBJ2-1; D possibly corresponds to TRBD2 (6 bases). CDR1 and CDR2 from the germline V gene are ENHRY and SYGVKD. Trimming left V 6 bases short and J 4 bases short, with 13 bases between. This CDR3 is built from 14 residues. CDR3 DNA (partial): TGTGCCATCAGGGACTATACTCAGTACAATGAG. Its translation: CAIRDYTQYNE. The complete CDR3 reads CAIRDYTQYNEQFF.

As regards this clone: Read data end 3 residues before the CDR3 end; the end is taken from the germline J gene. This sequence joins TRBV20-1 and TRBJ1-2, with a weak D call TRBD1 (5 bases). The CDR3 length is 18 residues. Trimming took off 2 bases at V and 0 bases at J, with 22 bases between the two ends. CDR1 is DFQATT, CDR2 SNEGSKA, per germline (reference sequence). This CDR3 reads CSARSLPGQGPSNYGYTF. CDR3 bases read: TGCAGTGCTAGATCGCTGCCCGGGCAGGGCCCATCTAACTATGGC.

CDR3 loop: CASSIVGTGGFNEQFF. CDR3 DNA, as far as it was read: TGTGCCAGTAGTATAGTTGGGACAGGGGGCTTTAATGAG. The chain uses TRBV19 and TRBJ2-1; 12 nucleotides align to TRBD1. The read gets to within 3 residues of the CDR3 end, and the germline J gene fills in the rest. V was clipped by 1 base and J by 7 bases; unmatched bases: 5. Per germline, CDR1 LNHDA and CDR2 SQIVND (reference sequence). The CDR3 totals 16 residues.

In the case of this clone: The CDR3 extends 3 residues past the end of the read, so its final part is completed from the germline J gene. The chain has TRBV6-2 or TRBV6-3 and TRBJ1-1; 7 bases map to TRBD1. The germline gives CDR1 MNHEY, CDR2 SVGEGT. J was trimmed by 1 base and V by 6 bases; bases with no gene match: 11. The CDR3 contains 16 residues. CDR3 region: CASRTSTGPRNTEAFF. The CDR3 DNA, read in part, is TGTGCCAGCAGGACTTCGACAGGGCCTAGGAACACTGAA.

CDR3: CASSDWTTGELFF. CDR3 DNA, as far as it was read: TGTGCCAGCAGTGATTGGACAACCGGGGAG. The chain joins TRBV6-1 to TRBJ2-2, with D perhaps TRBD1 (5 bases). The CDR3 end is not reached by the read, which stops 3 residues before it; the germline J gene fills it in. This CDR3 comprises 13 residues. Trimming cost V 3 bases and J 5 bases, with 7 bases left between them. Germline CDR1 MNHNS, CDR2 SASEGT.

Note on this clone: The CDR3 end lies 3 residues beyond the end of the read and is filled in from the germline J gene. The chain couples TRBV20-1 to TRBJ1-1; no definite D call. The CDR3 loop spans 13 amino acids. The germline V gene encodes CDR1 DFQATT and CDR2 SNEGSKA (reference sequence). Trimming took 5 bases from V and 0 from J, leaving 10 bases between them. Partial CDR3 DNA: TGCAGTGCTGAGGTTCCCATGAACACTGAA. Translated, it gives CSAEVPMNTE. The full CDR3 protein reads CSAEVPMNTEAFF.

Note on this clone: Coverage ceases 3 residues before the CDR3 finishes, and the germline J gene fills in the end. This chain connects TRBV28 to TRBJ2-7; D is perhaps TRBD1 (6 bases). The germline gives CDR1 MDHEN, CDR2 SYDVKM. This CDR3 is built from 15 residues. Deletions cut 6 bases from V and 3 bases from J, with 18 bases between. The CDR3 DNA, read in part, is TGTGCCAGCAGCAGCAGGGGAATTTCTTTCTACGAG. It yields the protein CASSSRGISFYE. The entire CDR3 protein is CASSSRGISFYEQYF.

CDR3 bases read: TGTGCCAGCTCACCGGGCCTTTCCTACGAG. The encoded protein is CASSPGLSYE. The full-length CDR3 reads as CASSPGLSYEQYF. This rearrangement joins TRBV18 to TRBJ2-7; D is undetermined. The read finishes 3 residues shy of the CDR3 end, and the germline J gene is used to complete it. This CDR3 has 13 amino acids. Germline assignment: CDR1 KGHSH and CDR2 LQKENI. V lost 3 bases to trimming and J lost 1 base, with 7 bases between them.

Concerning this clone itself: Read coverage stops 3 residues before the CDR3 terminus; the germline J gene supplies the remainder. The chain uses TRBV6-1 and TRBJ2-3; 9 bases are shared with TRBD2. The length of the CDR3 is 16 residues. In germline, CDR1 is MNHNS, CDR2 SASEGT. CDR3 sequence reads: CASSGLASGTQETQYF. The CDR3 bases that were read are TGTGCCAGCAGTGGGCTGGCTAGCGGGACCCAAGAGACG.

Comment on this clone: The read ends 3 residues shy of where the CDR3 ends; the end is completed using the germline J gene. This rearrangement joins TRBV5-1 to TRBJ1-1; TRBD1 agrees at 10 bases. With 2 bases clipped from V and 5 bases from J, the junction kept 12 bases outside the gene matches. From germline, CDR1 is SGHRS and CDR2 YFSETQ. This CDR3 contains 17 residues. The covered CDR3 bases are TGCGCCAGCAGCTTATCAGGACAGGGGGAGAAGAAGACTGAA. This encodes CASSLSGQGEKKTE. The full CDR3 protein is CASSLSGQGEKKTEAFF.

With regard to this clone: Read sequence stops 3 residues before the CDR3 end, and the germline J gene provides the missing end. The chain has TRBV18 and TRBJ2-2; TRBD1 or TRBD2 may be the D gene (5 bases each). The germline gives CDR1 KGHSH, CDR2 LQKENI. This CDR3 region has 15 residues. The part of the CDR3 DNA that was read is TGTGCCAGCTCACGGGAGTCCTCTGGGGCCAACGTG. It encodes CASSRESSGANV. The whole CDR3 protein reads CASSRESSGANVLFF.

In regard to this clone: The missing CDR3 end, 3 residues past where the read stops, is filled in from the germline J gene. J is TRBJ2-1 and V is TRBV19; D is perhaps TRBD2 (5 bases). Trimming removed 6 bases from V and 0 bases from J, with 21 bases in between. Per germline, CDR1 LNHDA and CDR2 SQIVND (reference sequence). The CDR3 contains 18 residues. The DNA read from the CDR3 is TGTGCCAGTAGGACGGCTAAAGCGGAATATAGCTCCTACAATGAG. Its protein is CASRTAKAEYSSYNE. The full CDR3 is CASRTAKAEYSSYNEQFF.

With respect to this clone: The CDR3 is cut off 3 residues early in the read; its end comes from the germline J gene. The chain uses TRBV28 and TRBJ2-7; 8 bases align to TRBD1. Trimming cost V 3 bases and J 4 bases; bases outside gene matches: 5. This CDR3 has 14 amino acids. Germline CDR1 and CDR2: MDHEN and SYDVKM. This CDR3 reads CASSLPTGGYEQYF. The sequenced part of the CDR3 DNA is TGTGCCAGCAGTTTGCCTACAGGGGGATACGAG.

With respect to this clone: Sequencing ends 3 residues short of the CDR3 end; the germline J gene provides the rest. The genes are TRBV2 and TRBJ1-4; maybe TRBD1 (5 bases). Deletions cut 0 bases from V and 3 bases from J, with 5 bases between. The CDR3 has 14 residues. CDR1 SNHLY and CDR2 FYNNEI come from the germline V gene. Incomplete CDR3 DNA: TGTGCCAGCAGTGAAGCAGGGGCTAATGAAAAA. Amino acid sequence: CASSEAGANEK. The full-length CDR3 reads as CASSEAGANEKLFF.

The sequenced CDR3 bases are TGTGCCAGCAGTGAAGAGGAGGGTTGGAGGACTGAA. Amino acid sequence: CASSEEEGWRTE. The full CDR3 sequence reads CASSEEEGWRTEAFF. The chain is built from TRBV6-1 and TRBJ1-1; D call uncertain. The read ends 3 residues shy of where the CDR3 ends; the end is completed using the germline J gene. In germline, CDR1 is MNHNS, CDR2 SASEGT. This CDR3 contains 15 residues. V lost 1 base and J lost 5, with 14 bases in between.

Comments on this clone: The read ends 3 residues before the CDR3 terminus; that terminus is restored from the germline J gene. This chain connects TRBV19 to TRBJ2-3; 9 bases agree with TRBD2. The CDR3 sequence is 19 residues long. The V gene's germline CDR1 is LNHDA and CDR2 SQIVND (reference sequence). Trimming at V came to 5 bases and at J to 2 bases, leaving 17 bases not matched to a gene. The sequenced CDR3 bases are TGTGCCAGTAGTGGGCTAGCGGGACGAGTAGAGCCTCCCACAGATACG. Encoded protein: CASSGLAGRVEPPTDT. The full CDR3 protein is CASSGLAGRVEPPTDTQYF.

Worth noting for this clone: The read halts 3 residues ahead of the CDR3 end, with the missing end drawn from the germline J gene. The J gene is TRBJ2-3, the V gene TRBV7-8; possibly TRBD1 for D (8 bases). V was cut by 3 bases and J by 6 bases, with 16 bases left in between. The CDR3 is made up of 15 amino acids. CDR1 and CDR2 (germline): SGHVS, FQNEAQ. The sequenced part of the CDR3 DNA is TGTGCCAGCAGCTTCATTGGACAGGGAGGGGATACG. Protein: CASSFIGQGGDT. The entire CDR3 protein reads CASSFIGQGGDTQYF.

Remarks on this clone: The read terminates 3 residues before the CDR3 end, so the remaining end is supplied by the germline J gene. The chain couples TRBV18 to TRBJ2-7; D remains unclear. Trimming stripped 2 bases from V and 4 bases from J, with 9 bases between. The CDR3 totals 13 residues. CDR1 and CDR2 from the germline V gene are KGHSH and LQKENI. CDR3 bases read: TGTGCCAGCTCACCAGGGCATAATTACGAG. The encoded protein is CASSPGHNYE. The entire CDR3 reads CASSPGHNYEQYF.

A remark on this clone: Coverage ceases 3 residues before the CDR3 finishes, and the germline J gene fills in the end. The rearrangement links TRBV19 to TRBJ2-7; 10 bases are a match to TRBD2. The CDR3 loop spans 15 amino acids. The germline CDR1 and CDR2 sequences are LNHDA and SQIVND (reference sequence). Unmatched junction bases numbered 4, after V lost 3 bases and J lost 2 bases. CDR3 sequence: CASSIELAGPYEQYF. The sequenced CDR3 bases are TGTGCCAGTAGTATCGAACTAGCGGGGCCCTACGAG.